This T cell receptor (beta chain) appears in the sequencing data of a study of cytomegalovirus exposure and HLA in healthy donors. The V end was cut by 9 bases, the J end by 0 bases, with 14 bases between. This CDR3 contains 14 residues. CDR1 MNHEY and CDR2 SMNVEV come from the germline V gene (reference sequence). Study results and limitations: Donors were assumed by presence/absence analyses to have roughly uniform sequencing depth. Overall, some 160 TCR beta chains were annotated as cytomegalovirus-associated. The productive fraction for most TCR beta V segments was about 87% or about 30% in an earlier analysis.

For this clone: Its target is unknown.

PCR involved 60 Vbeta and 13 Jbeta primers. The data were produced by immunoSEQ multiplex PCR, yet TCRdb's version contains in-frame clones alone and is incomplete. The sample lists 200,000 or so clones; just over 75% were seen once. The V and J genes are TRBV27 and TRBJ1-2; a weak D match, TRBD1 (6 bases). The sample consisted of PBMCs. The TCR comes from a man between 18 and 35 years old in good health and CMV-seronegative. CDR3 sequence: CASKSWTANYGYTF. The CDR3 bases are TGTGCCAGTAAATCCTGGACAGCTAACTATGGCTACACCTTC.